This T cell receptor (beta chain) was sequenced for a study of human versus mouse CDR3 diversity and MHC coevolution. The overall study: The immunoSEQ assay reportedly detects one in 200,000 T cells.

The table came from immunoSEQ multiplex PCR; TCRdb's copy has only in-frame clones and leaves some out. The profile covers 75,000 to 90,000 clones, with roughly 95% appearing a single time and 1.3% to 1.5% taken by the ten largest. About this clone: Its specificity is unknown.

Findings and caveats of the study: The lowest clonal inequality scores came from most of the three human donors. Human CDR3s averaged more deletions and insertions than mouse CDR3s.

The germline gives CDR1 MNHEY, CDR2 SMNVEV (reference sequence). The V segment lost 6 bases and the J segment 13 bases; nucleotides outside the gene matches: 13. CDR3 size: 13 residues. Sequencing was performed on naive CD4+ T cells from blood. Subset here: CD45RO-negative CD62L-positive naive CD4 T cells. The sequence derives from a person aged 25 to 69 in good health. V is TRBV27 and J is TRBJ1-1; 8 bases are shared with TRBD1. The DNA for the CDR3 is TGTGCCAGCAGATACACAGGGGGGCGGAAGAGTTTCTTT. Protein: CASRYTGGRKSFF.